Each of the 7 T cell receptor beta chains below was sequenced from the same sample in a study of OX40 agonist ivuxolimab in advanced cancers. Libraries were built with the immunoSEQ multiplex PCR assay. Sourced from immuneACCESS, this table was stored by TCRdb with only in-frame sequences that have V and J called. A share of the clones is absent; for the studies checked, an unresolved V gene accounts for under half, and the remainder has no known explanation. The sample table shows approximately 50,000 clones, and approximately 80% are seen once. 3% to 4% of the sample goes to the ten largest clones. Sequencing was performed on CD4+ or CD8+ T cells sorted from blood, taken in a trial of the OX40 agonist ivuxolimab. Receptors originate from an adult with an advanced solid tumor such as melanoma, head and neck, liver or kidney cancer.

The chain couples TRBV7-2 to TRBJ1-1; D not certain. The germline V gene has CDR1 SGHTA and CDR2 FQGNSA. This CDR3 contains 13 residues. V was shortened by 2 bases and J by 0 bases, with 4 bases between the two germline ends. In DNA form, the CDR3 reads TGTGCCAGCAGCTTAACACTGAACACTGAAGCTTTCTTT. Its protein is CASSLTLNTEAFF.

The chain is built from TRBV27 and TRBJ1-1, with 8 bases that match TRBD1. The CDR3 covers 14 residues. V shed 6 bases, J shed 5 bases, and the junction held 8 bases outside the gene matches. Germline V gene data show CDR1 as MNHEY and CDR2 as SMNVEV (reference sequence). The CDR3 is CASSPQGGRTEAFF. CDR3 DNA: TGTGCCAGCAGCCCACAGGGGGGGAGAACTGAAGCTTTCTTT.

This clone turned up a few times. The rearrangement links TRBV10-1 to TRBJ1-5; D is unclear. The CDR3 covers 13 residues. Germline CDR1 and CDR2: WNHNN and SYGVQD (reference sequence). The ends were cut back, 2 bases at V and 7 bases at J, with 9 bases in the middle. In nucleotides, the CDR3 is TGCGCCAGCAGTGAGGACAAAGTCCAGCCCCAGCATTTT. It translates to CASSEDKVQPQHF.

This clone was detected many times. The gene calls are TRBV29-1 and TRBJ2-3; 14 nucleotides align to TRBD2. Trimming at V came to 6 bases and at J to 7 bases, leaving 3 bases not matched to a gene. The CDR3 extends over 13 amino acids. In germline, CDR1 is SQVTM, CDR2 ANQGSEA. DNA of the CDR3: TGCAGCGTCGGGACTAGCGGGAGTAATACGCAGTATTTT. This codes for CSVGTSGSNTQYF.

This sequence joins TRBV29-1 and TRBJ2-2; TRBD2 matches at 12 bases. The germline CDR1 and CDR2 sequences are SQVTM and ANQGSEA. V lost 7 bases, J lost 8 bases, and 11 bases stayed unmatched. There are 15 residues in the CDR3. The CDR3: CSAGELAGGRGELFF. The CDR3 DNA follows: TGCAGCGCCGGCGAGCTAGCGGGAGGGCGAGGGGAGCTGTTTTTT.

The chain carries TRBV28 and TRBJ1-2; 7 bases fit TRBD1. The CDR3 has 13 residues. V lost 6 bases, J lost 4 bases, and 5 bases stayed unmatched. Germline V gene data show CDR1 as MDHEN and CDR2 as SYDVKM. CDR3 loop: CASRYRGLYGYTF. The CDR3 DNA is TGTGCCAGCAGATACAGGGGACTCTATGGCTACACCTTC.

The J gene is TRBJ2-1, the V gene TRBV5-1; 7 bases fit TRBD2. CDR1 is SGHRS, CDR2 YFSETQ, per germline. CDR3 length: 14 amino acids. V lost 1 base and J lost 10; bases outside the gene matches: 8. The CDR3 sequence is CASSLTGGIPEQFF. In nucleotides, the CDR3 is TGCGCCAGCAGCTTGACGGGAGGCATACCCGAGCAGTTCTTC.